Listed below are T cell receptor beta chains from one sample, sequenced in a study of tumor-infiltrating lymphocytes in primary liver carcinoma. TCRdb reprocessed the multiplex PCR reads with MiXCR, giving one entry per CDR3 protein. In the table there are some 190,000 distinct CDR3 sequences, about 82% of which are singletons. Input material: tumor tissue from primary liver carcinoma. All receptors come from a man aged 35-49 years with primary liver carcinoma and hepatitis B virus infection. Both conserved end residues are part of each CDR3. A D gene is named only where the DNA matches it firmly. Clone size is not always given. Where it is, it says once, few, many or a class for expanded clones.

.	.	TRBJ2-4	17	TRBV11-1	CGSSFPRTTGTKNFQYF	TGTGGCAGCAGCTTTCCCCGGACTACCGGGACCAAAAACTTTCAGTACTTC
.	many	TRBJ2-1	14	TRBV4-3	CASSQDASYNEQFF	TGCGCCAGCAGCCAAGATGCGTCCTACAATGAGCAGTTCTTC
.	medium-sized	TRBJ1-2	15	TRBV4-3	CASSQDTRGPHGYTF	TGCGCCAGCAGCCAAGATACGCGGGGGCCTCATGGCTACACCTTC
.	few	TRBJ1-2	11	TRBV19	CASLWDYGYTF	TGTGCCAGCCTTTGGGACTATGGCTACACCTTC
TRBD2	.	TRBJ2-1	17	TRBV6-1	CASVTLGGTKHDNKQFF	TGTGCCAGCGTAACCCTCGGGGGGACCAAGCATGACAATAAGCAGTTCTTC
TRBD2	.	TRBJ2-3	16	TRBV6-1	CARTEIAGGRKDTKYF	TGTGCCAGAACTGAAATAGCGGGAGGGAGGAAAGATACGAAGTATTTT
TRBD2	.	TRBJ2-2	13	TRBV6-2/TRBV6-3	CANCWTRTGELFF	TGTGCCAACTGCTGGACTAGAACCGGGGAGCTGTTTTTT
.	.	TRBJ1-5	17	TRBV11-2	CASSLVGVIGSNQPQHF	TGTGCCAGCAGCTTAGTCGGGGTAATAGGAAGCAATCAGCCCCAGCATTTT
TRBD1	.	TRBJ1-5	16	TRBV6-1	CVSSEKGQGDHQPQHF	TGTGTCAGCAGTGAAAAAGGGCAGGGGGATCATCAGCCCCAGCATTTT
.	once	TRBJ2-6	21	TRBV11-2	CASSMEGDMGISLSGADVLTF	TGTGCCAGCAGCATGGAGGGAGACATGGGCATTTCCCTCTCTGGGGCCGACGTCCTGACTTTC
.	.	TRBJ2-7	15	TRBV11-1	CASSLAGSGVYEHYF	TGTGCCAGCAGCTTAGCGGGATCGGGAGTATACGAGCACTACTTC
.	.	TRBJ2-4	15	TRBV11-2	CVSTTSEVAKNIQYF	TGTGTCAGCACCACTTCGGAGGTAGCCAAAAACATTCAGTATTTC
TRBD2	once	TRBJ2-1	14	TRBV6-2/TRBV6-3	CASSGTSGINEQFF	TGTGCCAGCAGTGGGACTAGCGGAATCAATGAGCAGTTCTTC
TRBD1	.	TRBJ2-7	15	TRBV9	CTSSPRQGWSYEQYF	TGTACCAGCAGCCCTAGACAGGGTTGGTCCTACGAGCAGTACTTC
.	once	TRBJ2-7	12	TRBV29-1	CSVFPRSNEQYF	TGCAGCGTGTTCCCAAGGAGCAACGAGCAGTACTTC
.	.	TRBJ2-1	15	TRBV11-2	CVSSFNGPLDNEQFF	TGTGTCAGCAGCTTTAACGGGCCACTCGACAATGAACAGTTCTTC
.	.	TRBJ2-3	14	TRBV6-1	CASSLHLGANMQYF	TGTGCCAGCAGTTTACACCTCGGGGCAAATATGCAGTATTTT
.	.	TRBJ2-3	9	TRBV6-5	CPNGHPPDF	TGTCCCAACGGGCACCCCCCGGATTTT
.	.	TRBJ2-1	15	TRBV11-1	CASRFQGLLVYEQFF	TGTGCCAGCAGATTCCAGGGACTGCTGGTCTATGAGCAGTTCTTC
.	.	TRBJ2-7	13	TRBV7-8	CTSSFASAYEQYF	TGTACCAGCAGCTTTGCTAGTGCCTACGAGCAGTACTTC
.	.	TRBJ2-3	17	TRBV11-2	CASSLVWVTGSNQPQYF	TGTGCCAGCAGCTTGGTATGGGTAACAGGGAGCAATCAGCCCCAGTATTTT
TRBD1	.	TRBJ1-6	14	TRBV12-3/TRBV12-4	CARSLGQYNSSLHF	TGTGCCAGGAGTTTGGGACAGTATAATTCATCCCTCCACTTT
.	.	TRBJ2-1	16	TRBV4-3	CARSQFPPPADNGQFF	TGCGCCAGGAGTCAATTCCCCCCCCCGGCGGACAATGGGCAGTTCTTC
TRBD2	.	TRBJ2-2	15	TRBV29-1	CNLGTSAANTGELFF	TGCAACCTTGGGACTAGCGCGGCGAACACCGGGGAGTTGTTTTTT
.	.	TRBJ2-7	13	TRBV11-1	CASSLGLTRDQYF	TGTGCCAGCAGCCTGGGGCTAACGAGGGACCAGTACTTC
.	.	TRBJ2-5	18	TRBV4-2	CATNQENGVGDRRETQYF	TGTGCCACCAACCAGGAAAATGGTGTCGGGGACCGAAGGGAGACCCAGTACTTC
TRBD1	.	TRBJ1-1	16	TRBV4-1	CASNHGTGAMNTEAFF	TGCGCCAGCAACCACGGGACAGGGGCCATGAACACTGAAGCTTTCTTT
.	.	TRBJ2-7	14	TRBV29-1	CSVVPWGANYEQYF	TGCAGCGTTGTCCCATGGGGGGCCAACTACGAGCAGTACTTC
.	.	TRBJ1-6	16	TRBV11-2	CASCLGDDGYNSHLHF	TGTGCCAGCTGCTTGGGGGACGACGGTTATAATTCACACCTCCACTTT
.	medium-sized	TRBJ1-2	14	TRBV11-1	CASSFKGFGYGYTF	TGTGCCAGCAGCTTCAAGGGATTTGGCTATGGCTACACCTTC
.	.	TRBJ2-5	14	TRBV5-1	CASSLARAQETQYF	TGCGCTAGCAGTTTAGCGAGAGCCCAAGAGACCCAGTACTTC
TRBD2	few	TRBJ2-3	17	TRBV5-5	CASSPTGTSGNGDTQYF	TGTGCCAGTAGCCCGACCGGGACTAGCGGGAATGGAGATACGCAGTATTTT
.	.	TRBJ2-1	11	TRBV6-2/TRBV6-3	CASSWRDEWFF	TGTGCCAGCAGTTGGAGGGATGAGTGGTTCTTC
.	.	TRBJ1-3	15	TRBV7-9	CGSSRASSSGNTIYF	TGTGGCAGCAGCCGGGCCTCGAGCTCTGGAAACACCATATATTTT
TRBD2	.	TRBJ2-3	18	TRBV5-1	CASTSWATSGSLADTQYF	TGCGCCAGCACTTCATGGGCCACTAGCGGGAGTCTGGCAGATACCCAGTATTTT
.	.	TRBJ1-5	16	TRBV12-3/TRBV12-4	CASSLAVVHSNKPQHF	TGTGCCAGCAGTTTAGCCGTGGTACATAGCAATAAGCCCCAGCATTTT
.	.	TRBJ2-2	14	TRBV10-2	CSSSGRRGSGELFF	TGCTCCAGCAGTGGACGAAGAGGGAGTGGGGAGCTTTTTTTT
.	.	TRBJ1-1	13	TRBV5-1	CASNKGGTVEAFF	TGCGCCAGCAACAAGGGGGGGACGGTTGAAGCTTTCTTT
.	.	TRBJ2-4	12	TRBV5-6	CASTWSTGPQYF	TGTGCCAGCACGTGGTCGACCGGGCCTCAATACTTC
TRBD1	.	TRBJ2-1	14	TRBV5-1	CASSITGGYNEQFF	TGCGCCAGCAGCATCACAGGGGGTTATAATGAGCAGTTCTTC
.	.	TRBJ2-2	16	TRBV4-2	CPSSRAGQGGTGELFF	TGTCCCAGCAGCCGAGCCGGGCAGGGCGGCACCGGGGAGCTGTTTTTT
.	.	TRBJ1-2	15	TRBV30	CACPGWSGSVDGYTF	TGTGCCTGTCCCGGCTGGTCAGGGTCTGTGGATGGCTACACCTTC
.	few	TRBJ1-2	15	TRBV28	CASREQSGGLGGYTF	TGTGCCAGCAGAGAACAGTCGGGGGGGCTCGGTGGCTACACCTTC
.	.	TRBJ1-1	14	TRBV29-1	CSVKLVLINTEAFF	TGCAGCGTTAAACTTGTCCTCATCAACACTGAAGCTTTCTTT
TRBD1	.	TRBJ2-3	14	TRBV29-1	CNGGQGAVTDTLYF	TGCAACGGGGGACAGGGGGCGGTCACAGATACGCTGTATTTT
.	.	TRBJ1-2	13	TRBV6-5	CVSRVGVNYGYTF	TGTGTCAGTAGGGTCGGGGTCAACTATGGTTACACCTTC
.	.	TRBJ1-2	15	TRBV4-2	CASSQSGIGPYGYTF	TGTGCCAGTAGCCAATCCGGGATAGGGCCCTATGGCTACACCTTC
TRBD1	.	TRBJ1-1	15	TRBV5-6	CASSSLDRGNSEAFF	TGTGCCAGCAGCTCGCTAGACAGGGGGAACAGTGAAGCTTTCTTT
.	.	TRBJ1-5	15	TRBV19	CASGLGRGWGQPQHF	TGTGCCAGTGGTCTAGGACGGGGATGGGGTCAGCCCCAGCATTTT
.	.	TRBJ2-2	16	TRBV12-3/TRBV12-4	CASSPRRRTDTGELFF	TGTGCCAGCAGCCCCCGGCGGCGGACGGACACCGGGGAGCTGTTTTTT
.	many	TRBJ1-6	15	TRBV28	CASSSQEGYNSPLHF	TGTGCCAGCAGCTCACAGGAAGGTTATAATTCACCCCTCCACTTT
.	.	TRBJ2-7	16	TRBV11-2	CASSPVMGMGSYGQYF	TGTGCCAGCAGTCCAGTCATGGGGATGGGGTCCTACGGGCAGTATTTC
.	.	TRBJ2-5	15	TRBV11-2	CVSSLTPHDGETRYF	TGTGTCAGCAGCTTAACCCCCCATGACGGGGAGACTCGGTACTTC
.	.	TRBJ1-1	13	TRBV29-1	CSVEPGREAEAFF	TGCAGCGTTGAACCAGGGCGGGAGGCTGAAGCTTTCTTT
.	medium-sized	TRBJ2-2	14	TRBV6-5	CASSYMADTGELFF	TGTGCCAGCAGTTACATGGCGGACACCGGGGAGCTGTTTTTT
.	.	TRBJ2-4	17	TRBV11-2	CVSSLDSAGLAKNIQYF	TGTGTCAGCAGCTTAGATAGTGCAGGTCTAGCCAAAAACATTCAGTACTTC
TRBD2	once	TRBJ2-4	17	TRBV28	CASSRSDSGLVKNIQYF	TGTGCCAGCAGCAGGAGCGACAGTGGACTAGTCAAAAACATTCAGTACTTC